These T cell receptor beta chains were read from a single sample in a study of blood T cells in healthy people across ages. A single record per CDR3 protein comes from TCRdb applying MiXCR to the 5' RACE reads. This table has under 2,000,000 distinct CDR3 sequences, roughly 49% appearing once. Sequencing was carried out using blood. These receptors came from a woman aged 35 to 49 in good health. CDR3s include the opening cysteine and the closing phenylalanine or tryptophan. A D gene is named only where the DNA matches it firmly. The size entry is marked missing in some rows and otherwise reads once, few, many or a size class.

d_call j_call v_call cdr3_length clone_size cdr3_nt cdr3_aa
NA TRBJ2-7 TRBV24-1 14 few TGTGCCACCAGTGATCAGGGTCGCAGCTACGAGCAGTACTTC CATSDQGRSYEQYF
NA TRBJ2-5 TRBV29-1 16 few TGCAGCGTTGAAGGGGGTGGTAGGGTTGGACAAGAGACCCAGTACTTC CSVEGGGRVGQETQYF
NA TRBJ1-1 TRBV7-9 15 NA TGTGCCAGCAGCTTAGAAGGGGGGCGGGTCACTGAAGCTTTCTTT CASSLEGGRVTEAFF
TRBD1 TRBJ2-7 TRBV6-5 15 NA TGTGCCAGCAGGGTATCCGGGACAGGGGTCTACGAGCAGTACTTC CASRVSGTGVYEQYF
NA TRBJ2-7 TRBV6-1 15 once TGTGCCAGCAGTGAAGCACCGGGCCTTTCCTACGAGCAGTACTTC CASSEAPGLSYEQYF
NA TRBJ1-2 TRBV15 15 few TGTGCCACCAGCGTGCCTACCGGGACAAGAAGTGGCTACACCTTC CATSVPTGTRSGYTF
TRBD1 TRBJ2-7 TRBV6-5 16 NA TGTGCCAGCAGTTACTCAATGGGACAGGCCACCTACGAGCAGTACTTC CASSYSMGQATYEQYF
TRBD2 TRBJ2-5 TRBV5-1 14 NA TGCGCCAGCAGCTACCGGGACTACAAAGAGACCCAGTACTTC CASSYRDYKETQYF
NA TRBJ2-3 TRBV20-1 12 NA TGCAGTGCTACCCTAGCTGACGATACGCAGTATTTT CSATLADDTQYF
NA TRBJ1-1 TRBV20-1 11 NA TGCAGTGCTAGAGGACCGGTGGAAGCTTTCTTT CSARGPVEAFF
TRBD1 TRBJ1-5 TRBV5-6 15 NA TGTGCCAGCAGCAGGACAGGGCCTAGCAATCAGCCCCAGCATTTT CASSRTGPSNQPQHF
NA TRBJ2-1 TRBV6-2/TRBV6-3 17 NA TGTGCCAGCAGACCTCTTCGGCGGGGGCCCTCCTACAATGAGCAGTTCTTC CASRPLRRGPSYNEQFF
NA TRBJ1-2 TRBV7-2 13 few TGTGCCAGCAGCCCCCCTTCGTCTCATGGCTACACCTTC CASSPPSSHGYTF
TRBD1 TRBJ2-3 TRBV5-1 16 NA TGCGCCAGCAGCGGCGACAGGGAAAGGGGCACAGATACGCAGTATTTT CASSGDRERGTDTQYF
NA TRBJ1-1 TRBV28 12 few TGTGCCAGCAGTTCGGTGAACACTGAAGCTTTCTTT CASSSVNTEAFF
NA TRBJ2-1 TRBV7-2 15 few TGTGCCAGCAGCCCGGGGGGCGGTACGGGCGGTGAGCAGTTCTTC CASSPGGGTGGEQFF
NA TRBJ2-1 TRBV20-1 10 NA TGCAGTGTTGGCCGGGTTGAGCAGTTCTTC CSVGRVEQFF
NA TRBJ1-1 TRBV7-2 15 NA TGCGCCAGCAGCTTAGTAGCAGGGGCCGACACTGAAGCTTTCTTT CASSLVAGADTEAFF
NA TRBJ2-5 TRBV27 16 NA TGTGCCAGCAGTTTAAGGGGACTCCCAAGGGGGGAGACCCAGTACTTC CASSLRGLPRGETQYF
NA TRBJ2-1 TRBV27 15 NA TGTGCCAGCAGTTTATCCTGGGTCGTAGAAAATGAGCAGTTCTTC CASSLSWVVENEQFF